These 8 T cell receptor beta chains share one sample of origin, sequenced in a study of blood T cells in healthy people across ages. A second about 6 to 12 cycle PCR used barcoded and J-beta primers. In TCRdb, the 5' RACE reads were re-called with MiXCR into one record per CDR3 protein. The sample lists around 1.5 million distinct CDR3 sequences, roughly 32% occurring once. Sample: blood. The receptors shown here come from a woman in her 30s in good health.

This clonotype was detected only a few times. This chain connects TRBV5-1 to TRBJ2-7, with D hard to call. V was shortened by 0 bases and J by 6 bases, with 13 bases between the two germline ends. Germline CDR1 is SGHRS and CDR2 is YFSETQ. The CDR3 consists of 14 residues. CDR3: CASSLGPQLGEQYF. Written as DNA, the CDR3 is TGCGCCAGCAGCTTGGGCCCCCAACTGGGCGAGCAGTACTTC.

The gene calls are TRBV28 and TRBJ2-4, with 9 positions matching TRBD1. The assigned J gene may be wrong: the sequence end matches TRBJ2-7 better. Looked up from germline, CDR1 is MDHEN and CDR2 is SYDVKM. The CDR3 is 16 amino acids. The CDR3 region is CASRDPNRGRVDEQYF. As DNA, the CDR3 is TGTGCCAGCAGGGACCCGAACAGGGGGCGCGTCGACGAGCAGTACTTC.

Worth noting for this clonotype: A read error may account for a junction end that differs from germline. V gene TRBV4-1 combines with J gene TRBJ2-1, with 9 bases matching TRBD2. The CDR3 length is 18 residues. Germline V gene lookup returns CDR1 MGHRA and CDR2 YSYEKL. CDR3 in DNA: TGCGCCAGCAGCCCTCCTCGTAGCGGGGGCCTTTCCTACAATGGGCAGTTCTTC. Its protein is CASSPPRSGGLSYNGQFF.

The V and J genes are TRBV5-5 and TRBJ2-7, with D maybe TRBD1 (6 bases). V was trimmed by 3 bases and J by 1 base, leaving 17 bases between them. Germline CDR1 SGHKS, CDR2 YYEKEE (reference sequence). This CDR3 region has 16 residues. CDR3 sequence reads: CASSSATGLRSYEQYF. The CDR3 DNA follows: TGTGCCAGCAGCTCGGCGACAGGTTTGCGTTCCTACGAGCAGTACTTC.

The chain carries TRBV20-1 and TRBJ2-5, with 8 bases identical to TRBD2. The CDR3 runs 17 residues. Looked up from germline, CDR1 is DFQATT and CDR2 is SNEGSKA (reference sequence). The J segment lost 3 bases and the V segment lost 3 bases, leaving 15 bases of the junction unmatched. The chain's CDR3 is CSASSSSSGTAKETQYF. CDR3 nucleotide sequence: TGCAGTGCTAGCTCCAGTAGTAGCGGGACCGCTAAAGAGACCCAGTACTTC.

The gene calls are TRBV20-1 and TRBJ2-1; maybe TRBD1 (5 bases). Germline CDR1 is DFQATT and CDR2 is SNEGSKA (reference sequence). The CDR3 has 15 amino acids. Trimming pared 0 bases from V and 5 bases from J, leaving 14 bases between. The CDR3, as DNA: TGCAGTGCTAGAGATCTTAAGGGGCTCAACAATGAGCAGTTCTTC. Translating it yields CSARDLKGLNNEQFF.

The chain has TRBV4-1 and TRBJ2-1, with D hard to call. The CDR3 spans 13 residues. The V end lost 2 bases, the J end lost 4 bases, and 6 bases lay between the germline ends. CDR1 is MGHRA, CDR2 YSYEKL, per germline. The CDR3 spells CASSQPIYNEQFF. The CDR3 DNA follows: TGCGCCAGCAGCCAACCAATATACAATGAGCAGTTCTTC.

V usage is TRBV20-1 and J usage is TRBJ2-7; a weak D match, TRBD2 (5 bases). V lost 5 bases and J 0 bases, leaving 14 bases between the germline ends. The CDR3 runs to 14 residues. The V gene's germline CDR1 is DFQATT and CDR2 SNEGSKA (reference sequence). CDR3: CSAFPRLSSYEQYF. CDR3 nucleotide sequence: TGCAGTGCTTTCCCACGACTAAGCTCCTACGAGCAGTACTTC.